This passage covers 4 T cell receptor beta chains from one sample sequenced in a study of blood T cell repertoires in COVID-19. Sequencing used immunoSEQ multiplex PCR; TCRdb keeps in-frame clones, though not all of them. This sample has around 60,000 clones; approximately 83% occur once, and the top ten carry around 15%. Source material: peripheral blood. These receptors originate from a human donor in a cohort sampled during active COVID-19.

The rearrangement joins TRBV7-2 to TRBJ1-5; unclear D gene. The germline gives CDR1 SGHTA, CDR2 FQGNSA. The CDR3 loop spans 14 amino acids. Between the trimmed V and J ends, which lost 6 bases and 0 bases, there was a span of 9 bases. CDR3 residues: CASSSDSSNQPQHF. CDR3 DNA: TGTGCCAGCAGTTCGGACTCTAGCAATCAGCCCCAGCATTTT.

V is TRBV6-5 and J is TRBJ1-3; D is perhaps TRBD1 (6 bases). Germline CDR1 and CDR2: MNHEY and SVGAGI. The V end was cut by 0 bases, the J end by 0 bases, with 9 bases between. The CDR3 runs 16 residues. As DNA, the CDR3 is TGTGCCAGCAGTTACTCGGACAGCTACTCTGGAAACACCATATATTTT. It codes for CASSYSDSYSGNTIYF.

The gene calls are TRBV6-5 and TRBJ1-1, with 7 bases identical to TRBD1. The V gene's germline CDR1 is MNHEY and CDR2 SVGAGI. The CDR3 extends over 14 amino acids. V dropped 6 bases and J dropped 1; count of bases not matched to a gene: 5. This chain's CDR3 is CASSRDSSNTEAFF. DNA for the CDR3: TGTGCCAGCAGCCGGGACAGCTCGAACACTGAAGCTTTCTTT.

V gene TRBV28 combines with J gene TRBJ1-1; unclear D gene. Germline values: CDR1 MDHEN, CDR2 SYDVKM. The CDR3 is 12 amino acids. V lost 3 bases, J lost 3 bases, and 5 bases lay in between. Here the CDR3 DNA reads TGTGCCAGCAGTTTTCAATACACTGAAGCTTTCTTT. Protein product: CASSFQYTEAFF.